This T cell receptor (beta chain) was identified during a study of OX40 agonist ivuxolimab in advanced cancers. Study-wide context: Ivuxolimab was an agonistic, fully human IgG2 monoclonal antibody directed against OX40 (CD134), a costimulatory receptor. Prior anti-PD-1, anti-PD-L1 or anti-CTLA-4 therapy was permitted, and 35% to 40% of dose-escalation patients had received checkpoint inhibitors. Of the approximately 50 dose-escalation patients, hepatocellular carcinoma was present in some 19, melanoma in roughly 15, renal cell carcinoma in 9 and head and neck cancer in 9. Peripheral TCRbeta sequencing was intended to test whether TCR sequence diversity was altered and clonal T-cell expansion was caused by ivuxolimab. Three dose-escalation patients achieved partial responses, one with hepatocellular carcinoma and two with cutaneous melanoma. The paper reports the monotherapy dose-escalation portion (N of about 56 patients) of the phase I ivuxolimab trial. Intravenous ivuxolimab was administered to patients every 2 weeks at six dose levels: 0.01, 0.1, 0.3, 1.5, 3 and 10 mg/kg. The dose-escalation cohort was around 84% male with a mean age of approximately 59 years, ranging from about 23 to 85.

Concerning this clone: The antigen it recognizes is unknown. Base qualities were left out, and no much larger clone turns up one base away.

Study-wide findings and limitations: The antigen specificity of the clonally expanded peripheral T cells was not determined. After ivuxolimab, CD8+ T cells had more expanded clones than CD4+ T cells on average. At doses from 0.1 to 3.0 mg/kg, clonal expansion was seen in both CD4+ and CD8+ blood T cells between baseline and week 6. In partial responders in the 0.1-3.0 mg/kg groups, normalized peripheral clonal expansion was found to be among the lowest, especially among CD8+ T cells. Low levels of normalized T-cell clonal expansion were also seen in some nonresponding patients.

The trial excluded patients who had a history of autoimmune disease or who were on systemic immunosuppression. In every dose cohort, peripheral blood was drawn for TCR sequencing at baseline, cycle 4 day 1, and cycle 7 day 1. The samples were drawn from a first-in-human, open-label, multicenter phase I dose-escalation trial of ivuxolimab. The trial enrolled adults with locally advanced or metastatic head and neck squamous cell, hepatocellular, melanoma or renal cell carcinoma. Before TCR sequencing, CD4+ T cells and CD8+ T cells were sorted from peripheral blood as separate populations. Genomic DNA was extracted from sorted cells for sequencing of the TCRbeta CDR3 region. The immunoSEQ Assay was used to sequence the TCRbeta CDR3 regions. The immuneACCESS repertoire file appears here via TCRdb, limited to in-frame rearrangements. These files lack a portion of the clones; in checked studies, under half of the deficit traces to unresolved V genes, and the cause of the others is not known. The sample has under 150,000 clones on record, roughly nine tenths of them singletons. Together, the top ten hold roughly 0.59% of the sample.

The germline V gene encodes CDR1 MGHRA and CDR2 YSYEKL. Trimming accounts for 0 bases at V and 5 bases at J, while the number of junction bases matched to no gene is 10. There are 16 amino acids in the CDR3, from cysteine to phenylalanine inclusive. The sequence is cut down to CDR3 DNA, 48 bases in frame from base 1. The material was CD4+ or CD8+ T cells sorted from blood, obtained in a trial of the OX40 agonist ivuxolimab. The chain uses TRBV4-1 and TRBJ2-7; the junction holds 7 bases that match TRBD1. This clonotype was sampled from an adult with an advanced solid tumor such as melanoma, head and neck, liver or kidney cancer. CDR3 region: CASSQDPTGRKNEQYF. The DNA sequence follows: TGCGCCAGCAGCCAAGATCCGACAGGGCGAAAGAACGAGCAGTACTTC.